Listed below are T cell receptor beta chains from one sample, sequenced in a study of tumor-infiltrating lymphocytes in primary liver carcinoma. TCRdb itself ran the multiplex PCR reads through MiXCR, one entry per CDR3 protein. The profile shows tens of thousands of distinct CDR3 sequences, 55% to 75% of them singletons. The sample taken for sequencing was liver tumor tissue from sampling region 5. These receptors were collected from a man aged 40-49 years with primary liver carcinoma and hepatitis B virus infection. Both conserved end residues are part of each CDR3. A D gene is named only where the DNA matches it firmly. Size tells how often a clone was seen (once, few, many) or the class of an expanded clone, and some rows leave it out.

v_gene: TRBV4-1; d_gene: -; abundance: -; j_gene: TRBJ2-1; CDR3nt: TGCGCCAGCAGCCAAGAACCGATAGGCTGTGACTCCCACAATGAGCAGTTCTTC; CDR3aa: CASSQEPIGCDSHNEQFF
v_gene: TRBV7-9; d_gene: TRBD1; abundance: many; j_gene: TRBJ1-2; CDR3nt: TGTGCCAGCAGCTCTACCTCAGGGGGCTATGGCTACACCTTC; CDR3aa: CASSSTSGGYGYTF
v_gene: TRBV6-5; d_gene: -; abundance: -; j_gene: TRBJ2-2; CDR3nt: TGTGCCAGAAGTTTAATGCCGAACACCGGGGAGCTGTTTTTT; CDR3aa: CARSLMPNTGELFF
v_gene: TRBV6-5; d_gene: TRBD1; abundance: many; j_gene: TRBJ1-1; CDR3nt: TGTGCCAGCAGTTACTCTACCTGGGACAGGAACACTGAAGCTTTCTTT; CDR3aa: CASSYSTWDRNTEAFF
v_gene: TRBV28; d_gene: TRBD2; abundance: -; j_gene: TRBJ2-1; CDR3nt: TGTGCCAGCAGTCTACATTATAGACTAGCGAGGGTAGATAAGCAGTTCTTC; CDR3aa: CASSLHYRLARVDKQFF
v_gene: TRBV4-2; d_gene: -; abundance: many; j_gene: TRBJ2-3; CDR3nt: TGTGCCAGCAGCGAAGGACGGGAAAGCACAGATACGCAGTATTTT; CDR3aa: CASSEGRESTDTQYF
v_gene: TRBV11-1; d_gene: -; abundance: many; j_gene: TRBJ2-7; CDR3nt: TGTGCCAGCAGCTTAGTGGGGGCAGGTTACTCCTACGAGCAGTACTTC; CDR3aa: CASSLVGAGYSYEQYF
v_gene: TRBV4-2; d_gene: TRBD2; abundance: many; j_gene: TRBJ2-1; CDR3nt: TGTGCCAGCAGCCAGGAGACTAGCGGTTCCTACAATGAGCAGTTCTTC; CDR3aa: CASSQETSGSYNEQFF
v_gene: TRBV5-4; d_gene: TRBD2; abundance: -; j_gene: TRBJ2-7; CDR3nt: TGTGCCAGCAACCCTACTAGCGGGAGATATACCTACGAGCAATACTTC; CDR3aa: CASNPTSGRYTYEQYF
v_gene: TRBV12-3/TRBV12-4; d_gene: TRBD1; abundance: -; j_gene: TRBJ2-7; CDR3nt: TGTGCCAGCACTTTAAGAACAGGGGGCGAGTCCGGGCAGTACTTC; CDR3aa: CASTLRTGGESGQYF
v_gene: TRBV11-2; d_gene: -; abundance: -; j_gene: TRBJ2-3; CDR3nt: TGTGCCAGTAGCGCTGGGACAGATACGCAGTATTTT; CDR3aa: CASSAGTDTQYF
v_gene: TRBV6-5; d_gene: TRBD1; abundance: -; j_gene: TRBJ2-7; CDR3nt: TGTGCCAGCAGCCTAGACAGGGGGCCGCACGAGCACTACTTC; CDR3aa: CASSLDRGPHEHYF
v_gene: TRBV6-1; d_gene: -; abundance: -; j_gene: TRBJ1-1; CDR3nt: TGTGTCAGCAGAAGGATAGGGAACACTGAAGCTTTCTTT; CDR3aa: CVSRRIGNTEAFF
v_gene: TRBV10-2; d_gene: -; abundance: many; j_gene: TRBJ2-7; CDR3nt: TGCGCCAGCAGTGAGTCTTCGGGTTATGCCTACGAGCAGTACTTC; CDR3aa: CASSESSGYAYEQYF
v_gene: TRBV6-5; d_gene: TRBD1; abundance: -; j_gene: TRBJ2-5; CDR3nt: TGTGCTAGCCATCGACAGGGTCAAGAGACCCAGTGCTTC; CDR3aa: CASHRQGQETQCF
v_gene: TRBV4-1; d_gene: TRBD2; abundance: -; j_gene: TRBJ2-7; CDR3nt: TGTACCAGCAGCCGGGACTACAACTACGAGCAGTACTTC; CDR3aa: CTSSRDYNYEQYF
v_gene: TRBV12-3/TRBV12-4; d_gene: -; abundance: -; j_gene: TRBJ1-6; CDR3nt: TGTGCCAGCGGTAATACAGGGTATTCACCCCTCAACTTT; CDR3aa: CASGNTGYSPLNF
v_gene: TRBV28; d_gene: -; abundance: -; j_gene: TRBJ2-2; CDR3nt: TGTGCCAGCACTTTCATGACCGGGGAGCTGTTATTT; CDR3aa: CASTFMTGELLF
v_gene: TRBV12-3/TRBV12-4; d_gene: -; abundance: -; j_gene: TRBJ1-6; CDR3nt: TGTGCCAGCAGAGTCAACAGGGCCTATAATTCACCCCTCCACTTT; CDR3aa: CASRVNRAYNSPLHF
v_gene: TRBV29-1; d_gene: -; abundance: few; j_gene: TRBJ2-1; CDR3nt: TGCAGTGTTGCGGCAGATTGGATCGATGAGCAGTTCTTC; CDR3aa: CSVAADWIDEQFF
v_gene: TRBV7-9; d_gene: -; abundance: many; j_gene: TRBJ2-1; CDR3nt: TGTGCCAGCATGGGGTGGCAGAGCGGAGACAATGAGCAGTTCTTC; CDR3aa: CASMGWQSGDNEQFF
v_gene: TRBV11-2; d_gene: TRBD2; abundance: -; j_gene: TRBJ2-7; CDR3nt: TGTGCCAGCAGCTTAGAGGTTGGACTAGCGGGAGGGGGGTACGAGCAGTACTTC; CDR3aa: CASSLEVGLAGGGYEQYF
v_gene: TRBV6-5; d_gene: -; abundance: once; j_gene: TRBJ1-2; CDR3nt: TGTGCCAGCAGTCTACAACGCCAGCAGACCTATGGCTACACCTTC; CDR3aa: CASSLQRQQTYGYTF
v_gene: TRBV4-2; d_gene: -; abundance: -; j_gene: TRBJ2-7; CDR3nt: TGTGCCAGCAGCCAGTTTTTCCTTTGCGAACAGTACTTC; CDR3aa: CASSQFFLCEQYF
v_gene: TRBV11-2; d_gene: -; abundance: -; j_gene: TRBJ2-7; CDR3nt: TGTGCCGGTACCCCCTTGGAAGCGGCCCACTACGAGCGGTACTTC; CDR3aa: CAGTPLEAAHYERYF
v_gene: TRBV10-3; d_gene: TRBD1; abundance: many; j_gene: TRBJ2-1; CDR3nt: TGTGCCATCAGTGGCAGGGGGCACTCTAACAATGAGCAGTTCTTC; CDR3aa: CAISGRGHSNNEQFF
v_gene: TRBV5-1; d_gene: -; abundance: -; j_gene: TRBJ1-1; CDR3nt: -; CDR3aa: CASSLVGGGTEVFF
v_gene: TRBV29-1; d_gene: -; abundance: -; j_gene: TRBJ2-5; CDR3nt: TGCAGCGTTGGAGGGCTAGCAGGAGACGATACCCAGTACTTC; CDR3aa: CSVGGLAGDDTQYF
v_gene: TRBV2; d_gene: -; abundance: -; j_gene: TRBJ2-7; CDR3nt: TGTGCCAGCAGTGAAAGGGGGGTGGGCTTTTCCGAGCAGTACTTC; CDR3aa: CASSERGVGFSEQYF
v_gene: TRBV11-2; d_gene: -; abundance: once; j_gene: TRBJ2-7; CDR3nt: TGCGCCAGCAGCTTAGTTCTCCTCCCCTACGAGCAGTACTTC; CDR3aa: CASSLVLLPYEQYF
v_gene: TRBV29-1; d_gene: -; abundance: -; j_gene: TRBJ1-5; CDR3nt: TGCAGCGTTCGTGTCGACTTCGATCAGCCCCTGCATTTT; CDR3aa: CSVRVDFDQPLHF
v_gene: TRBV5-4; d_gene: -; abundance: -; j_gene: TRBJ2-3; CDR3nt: TGTGCCTGCAGTACGGTAACTGGGGCTAGCGGCACAGATACGCAGTATTTT; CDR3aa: CACSTVTGASGTDTQYF
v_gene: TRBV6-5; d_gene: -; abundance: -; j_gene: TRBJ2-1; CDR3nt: TGTGCCAACAGTTTCGGGACTGGGGTCAATGAGCAGCTCTTC; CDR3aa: CANSFGTGVNEQLF
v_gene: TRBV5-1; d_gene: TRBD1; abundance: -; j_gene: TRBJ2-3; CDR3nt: TGCGCCAGCAGCCTCTGGGGCCTCGGACAGGGGGCAGCTACACAGTATTTT; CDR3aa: CASSLWGLGQGAATQYF
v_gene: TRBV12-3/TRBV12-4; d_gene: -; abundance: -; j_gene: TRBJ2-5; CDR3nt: TGTGCCAGCAGTTTGCCACCACAAGAGACCCACTACTTC; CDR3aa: CASSLPPQETHYF
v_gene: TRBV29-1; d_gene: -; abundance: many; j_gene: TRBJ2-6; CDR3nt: TGCAGCGTTGAAGATCGAAGGGAATACTCTGGGGCCAACGTCCTGACTTTC; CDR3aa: CSVEDRREYSGANVLTF
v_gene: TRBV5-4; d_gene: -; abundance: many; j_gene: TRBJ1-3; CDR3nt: TGTGCCAGCAGCTTGTATGGGGGCAGAAACACCATATATTTT; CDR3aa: CASSLYGGRNTIYF
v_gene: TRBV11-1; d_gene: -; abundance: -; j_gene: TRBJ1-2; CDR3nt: TGTGCCAGCAGTCCGGGACACCTCTATGGCTACACATTC; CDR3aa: CASSPGHLYGYTF
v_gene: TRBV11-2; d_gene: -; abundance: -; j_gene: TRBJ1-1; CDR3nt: TGTGCTAGCAGCTTAGCATGGGGGACTGAAACTTTCTTT; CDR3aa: CASSLAWGTETFF
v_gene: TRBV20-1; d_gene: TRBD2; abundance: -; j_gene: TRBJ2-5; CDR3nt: TGCAGTGCCCGGACTAGCGGGGACCTTAGGGGGACCCAGTACTTC; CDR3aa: CSARTSGDLRGTQYF
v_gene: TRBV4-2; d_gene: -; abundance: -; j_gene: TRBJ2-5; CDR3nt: TGTGCCAGTAGCCAAGATTTCCGGGCCCAAGAGACCCGGTACTTC; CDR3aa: CASSQDFRAQETRYF
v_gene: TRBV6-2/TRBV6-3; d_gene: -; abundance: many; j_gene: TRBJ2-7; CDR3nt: TGTGCCAGCAGCCCCGCTTCCGGGCTCGGGAGATTCTACGAGCAGTACTTC; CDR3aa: CASSPASGLGRFYEQYF
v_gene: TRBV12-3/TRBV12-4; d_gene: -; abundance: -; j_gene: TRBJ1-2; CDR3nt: TGTGCCAGCAGTTCCGCAGGGTACGGGGGTGGCTGCACCTTC; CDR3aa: CASSSAGYGGGCTF
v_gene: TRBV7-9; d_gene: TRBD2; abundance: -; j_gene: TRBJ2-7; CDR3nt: TGTGCCAGGAGCTTAGGGCTAGCGGCCTCCACCTACGGGCAGTACTTC; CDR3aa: CARSLGLAASTYGQYF